This entry lists 27 T cell receptor beta chains sequenced from one sample in a study of PD-L1 blockade in urothelial cancer. Time point meaning: peripheral blood 6 weeks after treatment start. Assay used: immunoSEQ multiplex PCR; TCRdb lists only in-frame clones, some missing. The sample comprises 95,000 to 130,000 clones, around 89% of which are singletons, and around 1.7% rests with the top ten. Source: PBMCs, taken around atezolizumab (anti-PD-L1) treatment. The receptors were gathered from a man aged 55 to 70 with urothelial cancer.

This clone has only one observation. This rearrangement joins TRBV18 to TRBJ1-1; tentative D call: TRBD1 (6 bases). This CDR3 is built from 15 residues. Trimming pared 6 bases from V and 0 bases from J, leaving 14 bases between. Germline CDR1 reads KGHSH; CDR2 reads LQKENI. CDR3 in amino acids: CASSPSTGMNTEAFF. DNA for the CDR3: TGTGCCAGCTCGCCCTCGACAGGAATGAACACTGAAGCTTTCTTT.

The rearrangement uses TRBV28 and TRBJ2-3, with 8 bases matching TRBD2. V trimming: 4 bases; J trimming: 0 bases; junction bases outside the gene matches: 9. The CDR3 has 17 amino acids. Germline V gene lookup returns CDR1 MDHEN and CDR2 SYDVKM. The CDR3 DNA is TGTGCCAGCAGTTCGGGGCGGGAGGTACCTAGCACAGATACGCAGTATTTT. Its translation is CASSSGREVPSTDTQYF. Together with reference TRBV28 and TRBJ2-3, the CDR3 gives the full variable domain: DVKVTQSSRYLVKRTGEKVFLECVQDMDHENMFWYRQDPGLGLRLIYFSYDVKMKEKGDIPEGYSVSREKKERFSLILESASTNQTSMYLCASSSGREVPSTDTQYFGPGTRLTVL.

J is TRBJ2-2 and V is TRBV2; 7 bases match TRBD2. The J segment lost 6 bases and the V segment lost 6 bases, leaving 7 bases of the junction unmatched. The CDR3 length is 14 residues. Per germline, CDR1 SNHLY and CDR2 FYNNEI. The CDR3 spells CASRADGGSGELFF. CDR3 bases: TGTGCCAGCAGGGCCGACGGGGGGTCCGGGGAGCTGTTTTTT. The variable domain in full, completed from reference TRBV2 and TRBJ2-2, reads EPEVTQTPSHQVTQMGQEVILRCVPISNHLYFYWYRQILGQKVEFLVSFYNNEISEKSEIFDDQFSVERPDGSNFTLKIRSTKLEDSAMYFCASRADGGSGELFFGEGSRLTVL.

This sequence joins TRBV5-5 and TRBJ1-4, with a weak D call TRBD1 (6 bases). Germline loops: CDR1 SGHKS, CDR2 YYEKEE (reference sequence). This CDR3 has 16 residues. V was shortened by 4 bases and J by 3 bases, with 16 bases between the two germline ends. In DNA form, the CDR3 reads TGTGCCAGCAGCCGGGACACCCTAGGCCCTAATGAAAAACTGTTTTTT. Translating gives CASSRDTLGPNEKLFF.

The chain is built from TRBV5-4 and TRBJ1-3, with 7 bases matching TRBD1. There are 14 residues in the CDR3. V lost 4 bases, J lost 3 bases, and 4 bases stayed unmatched. The germline CDR1 and CDR2 sequences are SGHNT and YYREEE (reference sequence). The CDR3 protein is CASSQGGDGNTIYF. For the CDR3, the DNA is TGTGCCAGCAGCCAGGGGGGAGATGGAAACACCATATATTTT.

The V gene is TRBV6-5, the J gene TRBJ1-1; D gene uncertain. V was shortened by 6 bases and J by 1 base, with 6 bases between the two germline ends. Germline CDR1 MNHEY, CDR2 SVGAGI. This CDR3 has 12 amino acids. CDR3 coding DNA: TGTGCCAGCAGAGCAGGGAACACTGAAGCTTTCTTT. This encodes CASRAGNTEAFF.

The V gene is TRBV27, the J gene TRBJ1-2; 7 bases agree with TRBD1. Germline assignment: CDR1 MNHEY and CDR2 SMNVEV (reference sequence). CDR3 length: 14 residues. V trimming: 3 bases; J trimming: 8 bases; junction bases outside the gene matches: 9. As DNA, the CDR3 is TGTGCCAGCAGTTTTTTGACAGGGATGGGCGGCTACACCTTC. This gives the protein CASSFLTGMGGYTF.

V gene TRBV28 combines with J gene TRBJ2-5; TRBD1 agrees at 8 bases. V was pared by 5 bases and J by 5 bases, with 10 bases of the junction left unmatched. The CDR3 has 15 residues. Germline V lookup: CDR1 MDHEN, CDR2 SYDVKM. The CDR3 bases are TGTGCCAGCAGTGGGGTGGACAGGGTCCTGGAGACCCAGTACTTC. Its protein product is CASSGVDRVLETQYF. The complete variable domain, with remaining parts taken from reference TRBV28 and TRBJ2-5, reads DVKVTQSSRYLVKRTGEKVFLECVQDMDHENMFWYRQDPGLGLRLIYFSYDVKMKEKGDIPEGYSVSREKKERFSLILESASTNQTSMYLCASSGVDRVLETQYFGPGTRLLVL.

The rearrangement links TRBV7-3 to TRBJ1-2; D unclear. Between the trimmed V and J ends, which lost 2 bases and 3 bases, there was a span of 7 bases. Germline V gene data show CDR1 as SGHTA and CDR2 as FQGTGA. This CDR3 comprises 13 residues. CDR3 coding DNA: TGTGCCAGCAGCTTATCTTCAGACTATGGCTACACCTTC. It codes for CASSLSSDYGYTF.

V and J are TRBV4-2 and TRBJ2-2; 13 positions agree with TRBD2. CDR1 is LGHNA, CDR2 YNFKEQ, per germline. This CDR3 region has 19 residues. Germline trimming cut 4 bases from V and 5 bases from J; bases unmatched to any gene: 13. Here the CDR3 DNA reads TGTGCCAGCAGCCTCCGGCTTGGGACTAGCGGGATAAGTACCGGGGAGCTGTTTTTT. It is translated as CASSLRLGTSGISTGELFF.

Notes on this clone: The germline gene is not matched at one end of the junction; a read error may be the cause. The chain recombines TRBV2 with TRBJ1-1, with TRBD1 as a possible D gene (6 bases). Germline CDR1 is SNHLY and CDR2 is FYNNEI. The length of the CDR3 is 14 residues. The CDR3 DNA reads as TGTGCCAGCAGAGAAGGACAGATCGGCACTGAAGCTTTCTTT. This codes for CASREGQIGTEAFF.

This clone has more than one count but fewer than ten. The chain combines TRBV7-9 with TRBJ1-1, with TRBD1 identical over 7 bases. Germline loops: CDR1 SEHNR, CDR2 FQNEAQ (reference sequence). V shed 5 bases and J 3 bases; nucleotides not matched to a gene: 3. This CDR3 has 13 amino acids. The CDR3 loop is CASSTQGDTEAFF. The CDR3 DNA follows: TGTGCCAGCAGCACCCAGGGGGACACTGAAGCTTTCTTT.

This CDR3 reads CASSVASGGSTEAFF. The DNA of the CDR3 is TGTGCCAGCAGCGTAGCTTCGGGGGGAAGTACTGAAGCTTTCTTT. The chain combines TRBV9 with TRBJ1-1, with TRBD1 as a possible D gene (5 bases). Germline CDR1 is SGDLS and CDR2 is YYNGEE. V was pared by 0 bases and J by 5 bases, with 14 bases between. CDR3 size: 15 residues.

The rearrangement uses TRBV28 and TRBJ2-3, with TRBD1 matching 8 bases. V was clipped by 1 base and J by 4 bases; unmatched bases: 7. The CDR3 spans 16 residues. Germline CDR1 MDHEN, CDR2 SYDVKM. CDR3 in DNA: TGTGCCAGCAGTTTATTAGACAGGGGAGGCGCAGATACGCAGTATTTT. Protein: CASSLLDRGGADTQYF.

The chain joins TRBV5-6 to TRBJ1-5, with a tentative D call TRBD1 (6 bases). The CDR3 runs to 13 residues. Looked up from germline, CDR1 is SGHDT and CDR2 is YYEEEE. V lost 4 bases to trimming and J lost 2 bases, with 7 bases between them. CDR3 DNA: TGTGCCAGCAGCCACAGGGGCAATCAGCCCCAGCATTTT. This translates into CASSHRGNQPQHF.

This clone occurred once. The chain joins TRBV11-3 to TRBJ2-5; no definite D call. CDR3 length equals 12 residues. V gave up 8 bases and J gave up 1 base, with 8 bases separating them. Germline CDR1 and CDR2: SGHNT and YENEEA. In nucleotides, the CDR3 is TGTGCCAGCCGCGCATTCCAAGAGACCCAGTACTTC. Its protein product is CASRAFQETQYF. Using reference TRBV11-3 and TRBJ2-5 for the parts outside the CDR3, the full variable domain is EAGVVQSPRYKIIEKKQPVAFWCNPISGHNTLYWYLQNLGQGPELLIRYENEEAVDDSQLPKDRFSAERLKGVDSTLKIQPAELGDSAVYLCASRAFQETQYFGPGTRLLVL.

The J gene is TRBJ2-7, the V gene TRBV5-3; 7 nucleotides align to TRBD1. TRBV5-3 is known as an ORF, though its function is uncertain. The V and J ends lost 1 base and 0 bases, in that order; junction bases with no gene match: 4. The CDR3 runs to 15 residues. CDR3 in DNA: TGTGCCAGAAGCTTGCCCGGGGACAGCTCCTACGAGCAGTACTTC. Protein product: CARSLPGDSSYEQYF.

This chain uses TRBV5-5 with TRBJ2-4; tentatively, D is TRBD2 (6 bases). Germline V gives CDR1 SGHKS, CDR2 YYEKEE (reference sequence). The CDR3 is 13 residues long. V was clipped by 6 bases and J by 0 bases, with 7 bases between them. CDR3 in amino acids: CASMEGAKNIQYF. The CDR3 DNA follows: TGTGCCAGCATGGAGGGAGCCAAAAACATTCAGTACTTC.

This clone came up a few times. The rearrangement links TRBV18 to TRBJ2-7; TRBD2 might be the D (6 bases). Germline V gene sequence: CDR1 KGHSH, CDR2 LQKENI. This CDR3 is built from 14 residues. V shed 5 bases and J shed 3 bases, with 14 bases lying between them. In nucleotides, the CDR3 is TGTGCCAGCTCAAATCTAGCGATCGACTACGAGCAGTACTTC. Amino acids: CASSNLAIDYEQYF.

This clone came up a few times. V gene TRBV10-2 combines with J gene TRBJ1-2; the D is unclear. V was cut by 3 bases and J by 5 bases, with 7 bases left in between. This CDR3 contains 12 residues. Germline CDR1 and CDR2: WSHSY and SAAADI. The DNA for the CDR3 is TGCGCCAGCAGTGAAAGGAGTTATGGCTACACCTTC. Translating gives CASSERSYGYTF.

The V call is TRBV18, the J call TRBJ2-1, with D perhaps TRBD1 (7 bases). Germline V gene lookup returns CDR1 KGHSH and CDR2 LQKENI. V was clipped by 6 bases and J by 10 bases, with 13 bases between them. The CDR3 is 12 amino acids. CDR3 region: CASSARDREQFF. CDR3 nucleotides: TGTGCCAGCTCGGCGCGGGACAGAGAGCAGTTCTTC.

This rearrangement joins TRBV10-3 to TRBJ2-7; no clear D. The CDR3 has 13 residues. V lost 3 bases to trimming and J lost 3 bases, with 9 bases between them. Germline V gene sequence: CDR1 ENHRY, CDR2 SYGVKD. The CDR3: CAISDSEIYEQYF. DNA of the CDR3: TGTGCCATCAGTGACAGCGAGATCTACGAGCAGTACTTC.

The CDR3 nucleotides are TGTGCCAGCAGCCCCCGCCCAGCGGGGAGTACCTACGAGCAGTACTTC. It encodes CASSPRPAGSTYEQYF. The rearrangement uses TRBV9 and TRBJ2-7, with 7 bases matching TRBD2. The CDR3 has 16 residues. Per germline, CDR1 SGDLS and CDR2 YYNGEE. V dropped 4 bases and J dropped 2; count of bases not matched to a gene: 12.

J is TRBJ1-2 and V is TRBV12-5; D gene ambiguous. This CDR3 spans 15 amino acids. V gave up 2 bases and J gave up 7 bases, with 17 bases separating them. Germline assignment: CDR1 LGHNT and CDR2 FRNRAP. DNA of the CDR3: TGTGCTAGTGGTTTGCCCCGGGCCTCGGAGGCTGGCTACACCTTC. Translating it yields CASGLPRASEAGYTF. The variable domain in full, with the rest retrieved from reference TRBV12-5 and TRBJ1-2, is DARVTQTPRHKVTEMGQEVTMRCQPILGHNTVFWYRQTMMQGLELLAYFRNRAPLDDSGMPKDRFSAEMPDATLATLKIQPSEPRDSAVYFCASGLPRASEAGYTFGSGTRLTVV.

The chain combines TRBV10-2 with TRBJ2-2; 8 nucleotides align to TRBD2. The germline V gene encodes CDR1 WSHSY and CDR2 SAAADI. J gave up 4 bases and V 7 bases, and 14 bases lay outside the gene matches. This CDR3 has 17 residues. CDR3 in DNA: TGCGCCAGCAACGGCCTCCCGGGACTAGGGGTCACCGGGGAGCTGTTTTTT. Protein product: CASNGLPGLGVTGELFF.

This clone came up once. The gene calls are TRBV7-3 and TRBJ1-5; D remains ambiguous. V lost 1 base and J lost 5, with 6 bases in between. The CDR3 runs to 13 residues. Germline V gene data show CDR1 as SGHTA and CDR2 as FQGTGA. The CDR3 nucleotides are TGTGCCAGCAGCTTAAGCACTGATCAGCCCCAGCATTTT. Translation: CASSLSTDQPQHF.

In its sample, this clone was seen once. V and J are TRBV10-3 and TRBJ1-5; D unclear. This CDR3 region has 14 residues. With 0 bases removed from V and 6 bases from J, the gap between germline ends came to 9 bases. CDR1 and CDR2 (germline): ENHRY, SYGVKD. The DNA of the CDR3 is TGTGCCATCAGTGAGTCTCAGGCGGGTCAGCCCCAGCATTTT. This encodes CAISESQAGQPQHF.